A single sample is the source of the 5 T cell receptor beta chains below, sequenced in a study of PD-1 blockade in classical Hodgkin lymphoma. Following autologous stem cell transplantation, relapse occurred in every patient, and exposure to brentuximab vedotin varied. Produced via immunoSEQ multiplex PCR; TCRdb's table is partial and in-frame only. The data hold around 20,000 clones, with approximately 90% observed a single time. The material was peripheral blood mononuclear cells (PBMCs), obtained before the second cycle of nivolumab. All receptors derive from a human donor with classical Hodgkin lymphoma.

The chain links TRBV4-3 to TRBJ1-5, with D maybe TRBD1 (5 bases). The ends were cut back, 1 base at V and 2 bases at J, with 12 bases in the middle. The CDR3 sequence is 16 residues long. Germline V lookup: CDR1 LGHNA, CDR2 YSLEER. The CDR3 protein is CASSQGQGWGNQPQHF. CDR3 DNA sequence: TGCGCCAGCAGCCAAGGTCAGGGATGGGGCAATCAGCCCCAGCATTTT.

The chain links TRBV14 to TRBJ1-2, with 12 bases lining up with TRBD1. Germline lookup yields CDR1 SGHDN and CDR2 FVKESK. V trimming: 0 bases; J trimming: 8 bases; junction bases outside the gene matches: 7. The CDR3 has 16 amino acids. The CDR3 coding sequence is TGTGCCAGCAGCCAAGATCAAAGGGGACAGGGGGCCGGCTACACCTTC. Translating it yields CASSQDQRGQGAGYTF.

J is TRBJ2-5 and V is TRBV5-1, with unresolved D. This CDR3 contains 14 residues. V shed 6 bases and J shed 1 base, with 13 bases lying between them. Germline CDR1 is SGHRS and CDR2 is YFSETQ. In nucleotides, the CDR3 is TGCGCCAGCACGTCCAAGAGCCCCCAAGAGACCCAGTACTTC. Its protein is CASTSKSPQETQYF.

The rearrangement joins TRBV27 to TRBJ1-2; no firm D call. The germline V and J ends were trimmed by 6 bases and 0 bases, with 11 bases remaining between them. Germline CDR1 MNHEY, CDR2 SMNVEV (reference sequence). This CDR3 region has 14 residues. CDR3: CASRGGGTNYGYTF. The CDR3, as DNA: TGTGCCAGCAGGGGTGGTGGCACTAACTATGGCTACACCTTC.

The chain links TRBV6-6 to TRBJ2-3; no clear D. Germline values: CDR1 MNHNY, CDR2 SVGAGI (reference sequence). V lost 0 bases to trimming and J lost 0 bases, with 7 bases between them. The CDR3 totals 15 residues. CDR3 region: CASSYSLGSTDTQYF. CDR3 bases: TGTGCCAGCAGTTACTCGCTAGGAAGCACAGATACGCAGTATTTT.